The TCR beta chain described here comes from a study of shared clonotypes between healthy human individuals. About the study: Those who served as donors were a couple of women and three men between the ages of 18 and 49.

Germline V gene sequence: CDR1 SGDLS, CDR2 YYNGEE. Trimming took off 0 bases at V and 0 bases at J, with 7 bases between the two ends. The CDR3 runs to 15 residues. Naive CD8 isolation took CD45RO-negative cells positively selected for CCR7 and excluded terminally differentiated effector memory CD45RA+ cells. This clone showed up just once. Within the sample, other DNA sequences also encode this same CDR3. Assay used: immunoSEQ multiplex PCR; TCRdb lists only in-frame clones, some missing. Seen here are about 590,000 clones, around 95% observed once, and the top ten hold 0.11%. The sample consisted of naive CD8+ T cells sorted from blood. The chain links TRBV9 to TRBJ1-3; a weak D match, TRBD1 (6 bases). This receptor was identified in a woman aged 25 to 39 in good health. This CDR3 is CASSVGGGSGNTIYF. The DNA for the CDR3 is TGTGCCAGCAGCGTAGGAGGGGGCTCTGGAAACACCATATATTTT.